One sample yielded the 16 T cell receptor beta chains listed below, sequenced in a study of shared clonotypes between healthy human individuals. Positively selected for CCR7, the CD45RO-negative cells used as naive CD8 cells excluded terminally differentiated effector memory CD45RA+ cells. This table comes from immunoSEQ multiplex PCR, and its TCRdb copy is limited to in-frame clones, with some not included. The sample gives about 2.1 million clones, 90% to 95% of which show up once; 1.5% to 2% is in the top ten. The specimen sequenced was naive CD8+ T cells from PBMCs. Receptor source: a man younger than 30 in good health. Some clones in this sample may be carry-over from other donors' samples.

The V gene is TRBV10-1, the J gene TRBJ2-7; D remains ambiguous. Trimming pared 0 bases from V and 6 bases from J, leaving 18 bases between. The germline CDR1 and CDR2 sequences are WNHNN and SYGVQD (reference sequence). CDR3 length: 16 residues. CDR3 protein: CASSESMSILSSEQYF. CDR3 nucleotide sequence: TGCGCCAGCAGTGAGTCGATGAGTATTCTGAGTAGCGAGCAGTACTTC.

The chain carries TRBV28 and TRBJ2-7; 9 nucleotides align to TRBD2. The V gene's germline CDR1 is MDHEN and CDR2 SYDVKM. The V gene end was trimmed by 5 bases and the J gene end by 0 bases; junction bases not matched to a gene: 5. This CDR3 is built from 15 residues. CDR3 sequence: CASSHKTSGSYEQYF. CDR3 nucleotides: TGTGCCAGCAGTCATAAGACTAGCGGCTCCTACGAGCAGTACTTC. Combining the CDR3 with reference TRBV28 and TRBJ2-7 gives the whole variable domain DVKVTQSSRYLVKRTGEKVFLECVQDMDHENMFWYRQDPGLGLRLIYFSYDVKMKEKGDIPEGYSVSREKKERFSLILESASTNQTSMYLCASSHKTSGSYEQYFGPGTRLTVT.

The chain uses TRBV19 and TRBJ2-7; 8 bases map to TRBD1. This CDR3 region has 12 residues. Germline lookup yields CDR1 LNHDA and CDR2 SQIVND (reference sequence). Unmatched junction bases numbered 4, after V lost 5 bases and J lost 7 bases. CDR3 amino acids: CASSRTGREQYF. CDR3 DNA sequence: TGTGCCAGTAGTCGGACAGGGAGGGAGCAGTACTTC.

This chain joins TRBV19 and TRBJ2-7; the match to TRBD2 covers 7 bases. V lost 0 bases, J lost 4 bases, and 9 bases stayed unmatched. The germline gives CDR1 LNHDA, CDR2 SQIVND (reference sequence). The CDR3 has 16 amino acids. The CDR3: CASSIDLSRESYEQYF. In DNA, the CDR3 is TGTGCCAGTAGTATAGATCTCTCGCGGGAGAGTTACGAGCAGTACTTC.

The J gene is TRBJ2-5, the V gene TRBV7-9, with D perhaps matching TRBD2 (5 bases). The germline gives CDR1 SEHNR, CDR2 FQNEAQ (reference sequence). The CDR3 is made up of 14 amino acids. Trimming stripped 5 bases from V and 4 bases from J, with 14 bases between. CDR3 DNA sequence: TGTGCCAGCAGCGGAATCTACGGAGGAGAGACCCAGTACTTC. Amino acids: CASSGIYGGETQYF.

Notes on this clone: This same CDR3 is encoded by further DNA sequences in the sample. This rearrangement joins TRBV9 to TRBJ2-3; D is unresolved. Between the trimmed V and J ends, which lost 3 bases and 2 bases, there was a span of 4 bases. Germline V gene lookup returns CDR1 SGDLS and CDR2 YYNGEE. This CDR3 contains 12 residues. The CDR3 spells CASSAHTDTQYF. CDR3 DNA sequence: TGTGCCAGCAGCGCCCACACAGATACGCAGTATTTT.

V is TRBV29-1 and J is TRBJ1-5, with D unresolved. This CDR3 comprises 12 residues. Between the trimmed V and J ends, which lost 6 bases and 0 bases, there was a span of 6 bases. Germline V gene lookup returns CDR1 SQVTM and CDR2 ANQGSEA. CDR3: CSVLYSNQPQHF. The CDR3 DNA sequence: TGCAGCGTATTATATAGCAATCAGCCCCAGCATTTT.

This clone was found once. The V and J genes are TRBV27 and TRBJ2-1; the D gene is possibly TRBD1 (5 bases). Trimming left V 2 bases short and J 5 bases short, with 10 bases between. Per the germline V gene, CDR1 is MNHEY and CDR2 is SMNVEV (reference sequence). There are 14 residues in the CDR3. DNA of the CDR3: TGTGCCAGCAGTTTAAACGCAGGGAACAATGAGCAGTTCTTC. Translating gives CASSLNAGNNEQFF.

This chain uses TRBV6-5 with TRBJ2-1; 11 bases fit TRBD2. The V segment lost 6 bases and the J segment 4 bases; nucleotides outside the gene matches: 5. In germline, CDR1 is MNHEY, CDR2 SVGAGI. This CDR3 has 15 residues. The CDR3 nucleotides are TGTGCCAGCAGGGAGGGACTAGCGGATTACAATGAGCAGTTCTTC. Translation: CASREGLADYNEQFF.

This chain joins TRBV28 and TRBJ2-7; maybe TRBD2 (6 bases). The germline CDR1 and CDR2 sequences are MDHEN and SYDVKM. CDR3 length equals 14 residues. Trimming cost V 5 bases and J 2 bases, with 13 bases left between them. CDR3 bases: TGTGCCAGCAGTCGGAGGGATGGGACCTACGAGCAGTACTTC. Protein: CASSRRDGTYEQYF. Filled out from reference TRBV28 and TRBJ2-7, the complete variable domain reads DVKVTQSSRYLVKRTGEKVFLECVQDMDHENMFWYRQDPGLGLRLIYFSYDVKMKEKGDIPEGYSVSREKKERFSLILESASTNQTSMYLCASSRRDGTYEQYFGPGTRLTVT.

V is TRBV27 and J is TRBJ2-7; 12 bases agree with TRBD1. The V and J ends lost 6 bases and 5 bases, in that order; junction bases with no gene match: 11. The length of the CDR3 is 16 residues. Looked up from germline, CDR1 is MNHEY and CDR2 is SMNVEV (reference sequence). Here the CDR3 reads CASSQRAGTGGNEQYF. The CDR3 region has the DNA TGTGCCAGCAGCCAAAGGGCCGGGACAGGGGGCAACGAGCAGTACTTC.

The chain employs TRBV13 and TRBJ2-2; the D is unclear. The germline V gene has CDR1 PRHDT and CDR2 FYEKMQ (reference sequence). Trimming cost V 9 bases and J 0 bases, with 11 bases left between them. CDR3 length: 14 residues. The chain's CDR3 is CASRTAANTGELFF. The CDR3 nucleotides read TGTGCCAGTAGGACGGCGGCGAACACCGGGGAGCTGTTTTTT.

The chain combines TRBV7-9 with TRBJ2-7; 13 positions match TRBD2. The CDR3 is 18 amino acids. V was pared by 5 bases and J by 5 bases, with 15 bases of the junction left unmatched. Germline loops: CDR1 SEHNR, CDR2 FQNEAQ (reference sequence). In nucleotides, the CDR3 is TGTGCCAGCAGCGGAAGAGGGGAACTAGCGGGAGGGGCACACGAGCAGTACTTC. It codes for CASSGRGELAGGAHEQYF.

CDR3 amino acids: CASSLQGNEQYF. DNA of the CDR3: TGTGCCAGCAGCCTACAGGGAAACGAGCAGTACTTC. The chain couples TRBV2 to TRBJ2-7, with a weak D call TRBD1 (6 bases). Per germline, CDR1 SNHLY and CDR2 FYNNEI. V was trimmed by 6 bases and J by 5 bases, leaving 11 bases between them. The CDR3 extends over 12 amino acids.

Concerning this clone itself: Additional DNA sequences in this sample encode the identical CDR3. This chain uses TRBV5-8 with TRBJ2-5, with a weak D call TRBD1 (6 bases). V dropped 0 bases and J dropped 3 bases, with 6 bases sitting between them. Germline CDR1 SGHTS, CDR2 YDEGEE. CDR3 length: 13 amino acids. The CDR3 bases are TGTGCCAGCAGCTTGGACAGGGAAGAGACCCAGTACTTC. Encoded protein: CASSLDREETQYF.

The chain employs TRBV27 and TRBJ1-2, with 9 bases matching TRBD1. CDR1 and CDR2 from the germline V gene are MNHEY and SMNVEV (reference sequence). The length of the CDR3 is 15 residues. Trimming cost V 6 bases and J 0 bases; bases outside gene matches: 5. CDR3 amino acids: CASRDRGSPNYGYTF. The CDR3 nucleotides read TGTGCCAGCAGGGACAGGGGTTCCCCTAACTATGGCTACACCTTC.